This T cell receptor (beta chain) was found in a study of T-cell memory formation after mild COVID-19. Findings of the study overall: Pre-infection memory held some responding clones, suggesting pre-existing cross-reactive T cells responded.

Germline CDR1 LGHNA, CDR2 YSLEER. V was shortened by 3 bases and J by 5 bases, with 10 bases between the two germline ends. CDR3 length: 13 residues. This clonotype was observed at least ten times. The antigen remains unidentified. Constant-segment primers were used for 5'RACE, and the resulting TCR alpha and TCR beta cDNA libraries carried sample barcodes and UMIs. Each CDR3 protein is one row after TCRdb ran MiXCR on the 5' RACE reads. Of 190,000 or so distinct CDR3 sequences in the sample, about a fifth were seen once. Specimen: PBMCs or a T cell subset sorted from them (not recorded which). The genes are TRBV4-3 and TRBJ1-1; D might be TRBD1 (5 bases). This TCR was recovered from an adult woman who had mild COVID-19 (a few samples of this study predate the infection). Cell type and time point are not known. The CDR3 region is CASSQSGVTEAFF. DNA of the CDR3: TGCGCCAGCAGCCAGTCGGGGGTGACTGAAGCTTTCTTT.